The clone carrying this T cell receptor (beta chain) turned up a few times. These data originate in a study of blood T cells in healthy people across ages. CDR1 and CDR2 from the germline V gene are SGHRS and YFSETQ. The CDR3 length is 15 residues. Trimming took 4 bases from V and 3 from J, leaving 16 bases between them. A second PCR, run for roughly 7 to 11 cycles, used a sample-barcoded 5' primer plus a J-beta primer mix. TCRdb itself ran the 5' RACE reads through MiXCR, one entry per CDR3 protein. The table records about 810,000 distinct CDR3 sequences, roughly 35% of them present only once. The source material was blood. The clonotype originates from a man younger than 35 in good health. This chain links TRBV5-1 with TRBJ1-1; D is uncertain. Here the CDR3 DNA reads TGCGCCAGCAGCCGAGGGTCATCTGGGGACACTGAAGCTTTCTTT. It specifies CASSRGSSGDTEAFF.